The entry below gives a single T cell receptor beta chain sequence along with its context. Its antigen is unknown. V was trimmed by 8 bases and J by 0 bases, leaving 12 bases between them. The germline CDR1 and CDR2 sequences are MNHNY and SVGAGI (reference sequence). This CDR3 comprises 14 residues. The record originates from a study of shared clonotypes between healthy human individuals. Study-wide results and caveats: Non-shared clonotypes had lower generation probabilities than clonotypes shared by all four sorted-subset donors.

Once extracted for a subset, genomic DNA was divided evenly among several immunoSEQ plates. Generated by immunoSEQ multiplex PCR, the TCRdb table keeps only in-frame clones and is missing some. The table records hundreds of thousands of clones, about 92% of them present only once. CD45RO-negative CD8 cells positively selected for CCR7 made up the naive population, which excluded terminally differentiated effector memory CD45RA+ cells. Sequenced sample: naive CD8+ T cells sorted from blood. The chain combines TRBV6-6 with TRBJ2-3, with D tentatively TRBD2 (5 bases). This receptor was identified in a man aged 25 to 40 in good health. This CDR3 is CASWRGLSTDTQYF. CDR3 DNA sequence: TGTGCCAGCTGGAGAGGGCTTAGCACAGATACGCAGTATTTT.